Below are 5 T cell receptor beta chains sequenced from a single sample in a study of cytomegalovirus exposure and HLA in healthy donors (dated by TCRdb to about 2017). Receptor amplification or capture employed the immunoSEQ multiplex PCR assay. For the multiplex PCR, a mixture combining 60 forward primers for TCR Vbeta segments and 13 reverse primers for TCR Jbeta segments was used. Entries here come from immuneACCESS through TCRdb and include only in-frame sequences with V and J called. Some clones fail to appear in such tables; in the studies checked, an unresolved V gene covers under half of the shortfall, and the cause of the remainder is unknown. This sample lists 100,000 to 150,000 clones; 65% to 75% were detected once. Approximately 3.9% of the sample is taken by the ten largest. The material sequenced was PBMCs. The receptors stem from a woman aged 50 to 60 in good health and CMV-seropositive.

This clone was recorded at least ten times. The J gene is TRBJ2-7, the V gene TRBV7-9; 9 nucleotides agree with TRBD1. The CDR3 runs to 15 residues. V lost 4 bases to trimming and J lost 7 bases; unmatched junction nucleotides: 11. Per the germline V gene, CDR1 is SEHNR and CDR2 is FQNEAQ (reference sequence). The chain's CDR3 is CASSSAGQGIGEQYF. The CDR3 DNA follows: TGTGCCAGCAGCTCCGCGGGACAGGGTATCGGTGAGCAGTACTTC.

In DNA, the CDR3 is TGTGCCAGCAGCTCGGCCGTTCAGGGGGCGCTTATTGGCTACACCTTC. Its protein is CASSSAVQGALIGYTF. This chain uses TRBV5-4 with TRBJ1-2; 8 nucleotides agree with TRBD1. The V segment lost 3 bases and the J segment 7 bases; nucleotides outside the gene matches: 14. Germline CDR1 SGHNT, CDR2 YYREEE (reference sequence). The CDR3 runs 16 residues.

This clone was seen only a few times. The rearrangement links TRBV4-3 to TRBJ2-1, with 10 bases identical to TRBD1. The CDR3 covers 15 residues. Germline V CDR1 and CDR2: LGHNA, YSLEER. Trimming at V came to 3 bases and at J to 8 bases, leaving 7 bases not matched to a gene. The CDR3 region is CASSHGTGALDEQFF. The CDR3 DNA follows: TGCGCCAGCAGCCACGGGACAGGGGCGCTGGATGAGCAGTTCTTC.

The CDR3 loop reads CASTERNQPQHF. CDR3 DNA: TGTGCCAGCACAGAGCGGAATCAGCCCCAGCATTTT. J is TRBJ1-5 and V is TRBV28; D is unresolved. Germline values: CDR1 MDHEN, CDR2 SYDVKM. The CDR3 runs 12 residues. The ends were cut back, 7 bases at V and 4 bases at J, with 8 bases in the middle.

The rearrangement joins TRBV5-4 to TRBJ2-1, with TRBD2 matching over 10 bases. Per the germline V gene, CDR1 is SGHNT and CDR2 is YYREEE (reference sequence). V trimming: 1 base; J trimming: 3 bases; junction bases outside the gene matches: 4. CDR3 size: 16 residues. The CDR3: CASSLRASGGYNEQFF. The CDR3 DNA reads TGTGCCAGCAGCTTGAGGGCTAGCGGGGGCTACAATGAGCAGTTCTTC.